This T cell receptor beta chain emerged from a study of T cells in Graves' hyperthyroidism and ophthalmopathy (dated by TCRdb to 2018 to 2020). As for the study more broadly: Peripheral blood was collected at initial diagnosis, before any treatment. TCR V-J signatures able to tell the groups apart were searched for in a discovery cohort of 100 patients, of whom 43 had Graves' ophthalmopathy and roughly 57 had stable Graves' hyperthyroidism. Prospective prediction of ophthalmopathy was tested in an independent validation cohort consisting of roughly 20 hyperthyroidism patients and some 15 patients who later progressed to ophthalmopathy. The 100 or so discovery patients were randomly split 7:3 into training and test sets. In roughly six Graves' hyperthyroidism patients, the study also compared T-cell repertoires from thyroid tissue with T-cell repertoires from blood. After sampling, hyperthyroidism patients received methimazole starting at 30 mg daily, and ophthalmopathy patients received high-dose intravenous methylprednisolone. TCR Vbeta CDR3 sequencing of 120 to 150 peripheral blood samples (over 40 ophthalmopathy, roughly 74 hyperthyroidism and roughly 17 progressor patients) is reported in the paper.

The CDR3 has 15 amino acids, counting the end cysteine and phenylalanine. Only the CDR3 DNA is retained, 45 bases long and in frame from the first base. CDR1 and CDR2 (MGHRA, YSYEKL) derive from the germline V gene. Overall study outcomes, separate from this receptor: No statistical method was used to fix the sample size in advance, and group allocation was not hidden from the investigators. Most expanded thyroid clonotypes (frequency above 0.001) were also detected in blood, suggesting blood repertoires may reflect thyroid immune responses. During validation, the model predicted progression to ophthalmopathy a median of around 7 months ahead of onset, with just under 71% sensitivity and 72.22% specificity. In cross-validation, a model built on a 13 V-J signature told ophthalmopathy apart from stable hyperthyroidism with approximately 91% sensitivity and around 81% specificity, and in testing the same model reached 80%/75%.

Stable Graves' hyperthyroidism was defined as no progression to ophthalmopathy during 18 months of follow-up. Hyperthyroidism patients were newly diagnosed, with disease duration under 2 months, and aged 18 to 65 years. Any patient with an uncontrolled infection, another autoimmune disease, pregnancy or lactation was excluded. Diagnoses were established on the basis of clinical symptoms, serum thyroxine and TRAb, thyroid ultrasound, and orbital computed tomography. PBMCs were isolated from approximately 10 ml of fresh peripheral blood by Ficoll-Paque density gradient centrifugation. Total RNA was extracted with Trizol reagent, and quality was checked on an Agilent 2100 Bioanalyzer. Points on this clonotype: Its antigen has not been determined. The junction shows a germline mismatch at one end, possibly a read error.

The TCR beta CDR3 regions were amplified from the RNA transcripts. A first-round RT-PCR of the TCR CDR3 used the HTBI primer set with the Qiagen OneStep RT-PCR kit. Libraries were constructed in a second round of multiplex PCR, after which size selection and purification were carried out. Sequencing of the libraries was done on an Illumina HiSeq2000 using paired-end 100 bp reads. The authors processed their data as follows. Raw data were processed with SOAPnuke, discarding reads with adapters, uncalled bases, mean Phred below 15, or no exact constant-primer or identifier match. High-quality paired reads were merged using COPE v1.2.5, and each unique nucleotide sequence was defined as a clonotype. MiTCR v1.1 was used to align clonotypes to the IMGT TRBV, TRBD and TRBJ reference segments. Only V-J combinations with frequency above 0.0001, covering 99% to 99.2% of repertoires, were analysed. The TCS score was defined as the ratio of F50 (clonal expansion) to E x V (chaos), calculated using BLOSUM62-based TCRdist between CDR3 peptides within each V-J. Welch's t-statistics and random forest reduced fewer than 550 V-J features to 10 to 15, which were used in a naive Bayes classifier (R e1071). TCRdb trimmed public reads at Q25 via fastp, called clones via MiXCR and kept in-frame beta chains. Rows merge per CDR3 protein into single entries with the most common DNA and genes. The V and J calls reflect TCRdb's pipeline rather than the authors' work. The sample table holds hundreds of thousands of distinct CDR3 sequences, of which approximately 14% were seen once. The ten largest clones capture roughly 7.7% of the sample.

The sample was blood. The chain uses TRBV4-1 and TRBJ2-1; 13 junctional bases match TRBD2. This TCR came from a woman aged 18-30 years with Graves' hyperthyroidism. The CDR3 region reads CASSRGLAGDKEQFF. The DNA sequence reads TGCGCCAGCAGCCGCGGACTAGCGGGAGACAAGGAGCAGTTCTTC.